This T cell receptor (beta chain) derives from a study of cytomegalovirus exposure and HLA in healthy donors. General study points: Altogether, about 160 TCR beta chains were recorded as cytomegalovirus-associated. About 87% or about 30% of the time was how often most TCR beta V segments were productive, according to an earlier analysis.

This clone was seen more than once but under ten times. Its antigen is not known. PCR was performed using 60 Vbeta and 13 Jbeta primers. This table comes from immunoSEQ multiplex PCR, and its TCRdb copy is limited to in-frame clones, with some not included. The sample includes 150,000 or so clones, approximately 80% seen only once; the top ten take approximately 15%. Healthy bone marrow donors formed the donor group. The receptor was isolated from a middle-aged woman in good health and CMV-seronegative. Material: PBMCs.

CDR3 nucleotide sequence: TGTGCCATCAGGGCTTCAGGGGAGGGGAACTATGGCTACACCTTC. Translation: CAIRASGEGNYGYTF. The rearrangement uses TRBV10-3 and TRBJ1-2, with D tentatively TRBD1 (6 bases). Trimming left V 6 bases short and J 2 bases short, with 16 bases between. Germline CDR1 ENHRY, CDR2 SYGVKD. CDR3 length: 15 amino acids.